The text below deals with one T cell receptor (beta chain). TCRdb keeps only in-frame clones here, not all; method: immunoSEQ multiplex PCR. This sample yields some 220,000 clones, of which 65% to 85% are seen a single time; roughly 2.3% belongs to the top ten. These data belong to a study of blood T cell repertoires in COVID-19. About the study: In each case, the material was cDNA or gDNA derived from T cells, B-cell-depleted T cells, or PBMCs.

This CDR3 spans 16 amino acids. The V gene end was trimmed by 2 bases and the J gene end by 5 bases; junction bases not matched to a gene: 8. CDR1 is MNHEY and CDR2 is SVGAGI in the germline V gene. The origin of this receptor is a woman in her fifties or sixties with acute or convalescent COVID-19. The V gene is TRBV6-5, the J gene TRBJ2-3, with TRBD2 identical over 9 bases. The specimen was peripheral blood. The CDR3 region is CASSYDVAGVKDTQYF. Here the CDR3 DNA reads TGTGCCAGCAGTTACGACGTAGCGGGGGTGAAAGATACGCAGTATTTT.